A selection of T cell receptor beta chains follows, all from one sample in a study of T cells in Graves' hyperthyroidism and ophthalmopathy. TCRdb reprocessed the multiplex PCR reads via MiXCR and lists one record per CDR3 protein. The sample has 300,000 to 450,000 distinct CDR3 sequences, less than 15% seen once. Material: blood. These receptors were collected from a woman under 30 with Graves' hyperthyroidism. The CDR3 runs from the conserved cysteine through the conserved F or W. The D gene is left open where the match is weak. A row's size may be missing; if present it is once, few, many or a size class.

J | size | length | D | V | CDR3 | DNA
TRBJ2-3 | many | 14 | TRBD1 | TRBV2 | CASRQGRIGDTQYF | TGTGCCAGTAGACAGGGTCGGATTGGAGATACGCAGTATTTT
TRBJ2-5 | many | 15 | . | TRBV2 | CASSPTGGDQETQYF | TGTGCCAGCAGCCCAACGGGCGGAGACCAAGAGACCCAGTACTTC
TRBJ2-7 | many | 14 | . | TRBV15 | CATSRDPTPYEQYF | TGTGCCACCAGCAGAGATCCTACTCCCTACGAGCAGTACTTC
TRBJ2-7 | few | 14 | . | TRBV14 | CASSQVSLPGEQYF | TGTGCCAGCAGCCAAGTGTCTCTCCCGGGGGAGCAGTACTTC
TRBJ2-7 | . | 12 | . | TRBV3-1 | CASSQMVYEQYF | TGTGCCAGCAGCCAGATGGTGTACGAGCAGTACTTC
TRBJ2-7 | many | 13 | . | TRBV6-1 | CASSTGTAYEQYF | TGTGCCAGCAGCACCGGGACGGCCTACGAGCAGTACTTC
TRBJ1-4 | many | 13 | . | TRBV18 | CASSALGDEKLFF | TGTGCCAGCTCAGCTCTCGGGGATGAAAAACTGTTTTTT
TRBJ1-4 | many | 16 | . | TRBV28 | CASSSGTALGDEKLFF | TGTGCCAGCAGTTCGGGGACCGCTTTGGGAGATGAAAAACTGTTTTTT
TRBJ2-5 | many | 15 | . | TRBV3-1 | CASSQERDIQETQYF | TGTGCCAGCAGCCAAGAAAGGGACATCCAAGAGACCCAGTACTTC
TRBJ1-6 | few | 15 | TRBD1 | TRBV19 | CASSSGTGFNSPLHF | TGTGCCAGTAGTAGCGGGACAGGGTTTAATTCACCCCTCCACTTT
TRBJ2-1 | many | 12 | . | TRBV20-1 | CSAAPKAREQFF | TGCAGTGCTGCCCCCAAGGCCAGGGAGCAGTTCTTC
TRBJ1-3 | few | 15 | . | TRBV7-3 | CASSTTGPSGNTIYF | TGTGCCAGCTCAACCACAGGCCCCTCTGGAAACACCATATATTTT
TRBJ1-2 | many | 15 | . | TRBV19 | CASSSAQDGKYGYTF | TGTGCCAGTAGTAGCGCCCAGGACGGCAAATATGGCTACACCTTC
TRBJ1-6 | many | 17 | . | TRBV7-2 | CASSLAPGGQGVSPLHF | TGTGCCAGCAGCTTAGCGCCGGGGGGGCAGGGAGTTTCACCCCTCCACTTT
TRBJ2-1 | many | 14 | TRBD2 | TRBV20-1 | CSAPYSGGRGEQFF | TGCAGTGCTCCATATAGCGGGGGTCGGGGTGAGCAGTTCTTC
TRBJ2-1 | many | 18 | TRBD2 | TRBV7-4 | CAIPQRTSGRPGINEQFF | TGTGCCATCCCCCAACGGACTAGCGGGAGGCCTGGGATCAATGAGCAGTTCTTC
TRBJ2-1 | many | 13 | . | TRBV24-1 | CATRASSYNEQFF | TGTGCCACCAGGGCCAGCTCCTACAATGAGCAGTTCTTC
TRBJ1-2 | many | 15 | . | TRBV10-3 | CAISDGGKINYGYTF | TGTGCCATCAGTGATGGAGGGAAGATTAACTATGGCTACACCTTC
TRBJ2-3 | many | 16 | TRBD2 | TRBV27 | CASSLPGTSGSHTQYF | TGTGCCAGCAGTTTACCGGGGACTAGCGGTTCACATACGCAGTATTTT
TRBJ2-3 | many | 13 | . | TRBV29-1 | CSVPQGAGDTQYF | TGCAGCGTTCCGCAGGGTGCGGGAGATACGCAGTATTTT
TRBJ2-2 | many | 13 | . | TRBV30 | CAWRKSGGGELFF | TGTGCCTGGAGAAAGTCAGGGGGGGGGGAGCTGTTTTTT
TRBJ1-4 | . | 15 | TRBD1 | TRBV6-1 | CASSTNRGQNEKLFF | TGTGCCAGCAGCACGAACAGGGGGCAGAATGAAAAACTGTTTTTT
TRBJ1-1 | few | 14 | . | TRBV7-9 | CASSLEIMNTEAFF | TGTGCCAGCAGCTTAGAAATCATGAACACTGAAGCTTTCTTT
TRBJ2-2 | . | 12 | . | TRBV4-1 | CASSQLSGELFF | TGCGCCAGCAGCCAATTAAGTGGGGAGCTGTTTTTT
TRBJ2-3 | many | 17 | . | TRBV9 | CASSPPGAVRGTDTQYF | TGTGCCAGCAGCCCCCCAGGGGCAGTTAGGGGCACAGATACGCAGTATTTT
TRBJ1-1 | . | 14 | . | TRBV12-3/TRBV12-4 | CASSLWSGTDEAFF | TGTGCCAGCAGTTTATGGTCCGGGACGGATGAAGCTTTCTTT
TRBJ2-3 | many | 16 | TRBD2 | TRBV11-1 | CASKSGGSGRSDTQYF | TGTGCCAGCAAAAGCGGAGGGAGCGGGAGATCAGATACGCAGTATTTT
TRBJ2-2 | many | 12 | . | TRBV9 | CASSVDTGELFF | TGTGCCAGCAGCGTCGACACCGGGGAGCTGTTTTTT
TRBJ1-1 | few | 14 | . | TRBV5-5 | CASSSTPSRPEAFF | TGTGCCAGCAGCTCCACTCCATCTAGGCCTGAAGCTTTCTTT
TRBJ2-1 | many | 13 | . | TRBV6-1 | CASSKGGTNEQFF | TGTGCCAGCAGTAAAGGAGGTACCAATGAGCAGTTCTTC
TRBJ2-5 | many | 14 | . | TRBV20-1 | CSARDLGRRETQYF | TGCAGTGCTAGAGATCTTGGCAGGCGAGAGACCCAGTACTTC
TRBJ1-5 | many | 14 | . | TRBV5-5 | CASSLGEGGGAQHF | TGTGCCAGCAGCTTGGGGGAAGGGGGGGGTGCCCAGCATTTT
TRBJ2-5 | many | 16 | TRBD2 | TRBV15 | CATSRGGGPIGETQYF | TGTGCCACCAGCAGAGGGGGAGGGCCCATAGGAGAGACCCAGTACTTC
TRBJ2-7 | many | 13 | . | TRBV5-1 | CASSPGHTYEQYF | TGCGCCAGCAGCCCGGGACATACCTACGAGCAGTACTTC
TRBJ2-1 | many | 16 | . | TRBV2 | CASRVSRRDTYNEQFF | TGTGCCAGCAGGGTTAGCAGGAGAGATACCTACAATGAGCAGTTCTTC
TRBJ1-5 | many | 17 | . | TRBV2 | CASSEIGGGRSNQPQHF | TGTGCCAGCAGTGAAATCGGTGGGGGGAGAAGCAATCAGCCCCAGCATTTT
TRBJ2-1 | many | 17 | TRBD2 | TRBV7-6 | CASSLTSGPNSYNEQFF | TGTGCCAGCAGCTTAACTAGCGGGCCCAACTCCTACAATGAGCAGTTCTTC